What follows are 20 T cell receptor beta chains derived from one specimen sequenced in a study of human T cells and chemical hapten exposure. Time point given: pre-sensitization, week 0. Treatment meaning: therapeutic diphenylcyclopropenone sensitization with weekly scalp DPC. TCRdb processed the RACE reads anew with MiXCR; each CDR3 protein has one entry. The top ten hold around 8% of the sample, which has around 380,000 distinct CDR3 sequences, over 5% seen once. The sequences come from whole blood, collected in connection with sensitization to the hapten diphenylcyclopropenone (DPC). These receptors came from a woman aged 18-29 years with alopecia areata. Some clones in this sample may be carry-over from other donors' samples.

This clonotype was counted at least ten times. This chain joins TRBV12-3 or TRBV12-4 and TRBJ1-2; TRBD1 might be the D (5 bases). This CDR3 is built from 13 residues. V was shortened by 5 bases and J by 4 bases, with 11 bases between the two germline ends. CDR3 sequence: CASSPGNLYGYTF. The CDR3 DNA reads TGTGCCAGCAGTCCAGGGAACCTCTATGGCTACACCTTC.

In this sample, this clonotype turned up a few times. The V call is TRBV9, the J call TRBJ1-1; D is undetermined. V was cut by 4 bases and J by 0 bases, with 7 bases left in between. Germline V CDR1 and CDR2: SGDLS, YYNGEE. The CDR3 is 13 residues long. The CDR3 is CASSYGVNTEAFF. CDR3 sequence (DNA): TGTGCCAGCAGCTACGGAGTGAACACTGAAGCTTTCTTT.

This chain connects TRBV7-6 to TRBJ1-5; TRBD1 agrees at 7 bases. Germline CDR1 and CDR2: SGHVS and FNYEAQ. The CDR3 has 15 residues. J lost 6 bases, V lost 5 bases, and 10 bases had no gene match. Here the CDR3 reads CASSALQGPGQPQHF. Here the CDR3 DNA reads TGTGCCAGCAGCGCATTACAGGGGCCGGGTCAGCCCCAGCATTTT.

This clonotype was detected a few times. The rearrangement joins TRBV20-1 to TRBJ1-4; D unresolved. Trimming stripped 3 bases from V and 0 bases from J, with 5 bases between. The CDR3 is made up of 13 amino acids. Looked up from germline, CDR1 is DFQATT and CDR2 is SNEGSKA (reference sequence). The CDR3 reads CSASMTTNEKLFF. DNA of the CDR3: TGCAGTGCTAGTATGACAACTAATGAAAAACTGTTTTTT.

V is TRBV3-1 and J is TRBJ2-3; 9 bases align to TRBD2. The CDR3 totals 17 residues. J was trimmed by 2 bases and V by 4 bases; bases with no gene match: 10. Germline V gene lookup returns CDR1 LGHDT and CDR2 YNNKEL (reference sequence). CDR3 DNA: TGTGCCAGCAGCCCCACCCGAGCGGGGGGCACCACAGATACGCAGTATTTT. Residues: CASSPTRAGGTTDTQYF.

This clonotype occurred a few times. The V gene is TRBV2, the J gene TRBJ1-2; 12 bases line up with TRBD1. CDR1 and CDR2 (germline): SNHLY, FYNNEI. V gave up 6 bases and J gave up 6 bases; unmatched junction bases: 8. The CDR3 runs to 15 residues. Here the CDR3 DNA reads TGTGCCAGCAGGGTCGGGACAGGGGGCGCGGATGGCTACACCTTC. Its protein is CASRVGTGGADGYTF.

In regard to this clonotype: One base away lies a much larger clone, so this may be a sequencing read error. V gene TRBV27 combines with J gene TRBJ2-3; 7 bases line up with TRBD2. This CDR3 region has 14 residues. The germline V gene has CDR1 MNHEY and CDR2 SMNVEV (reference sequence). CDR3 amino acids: CASSRRGGLDTRYF. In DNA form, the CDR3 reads TGTGCCAGCAGTAGGAGGGGAGGGTTGGATACGCGGTATTTT.

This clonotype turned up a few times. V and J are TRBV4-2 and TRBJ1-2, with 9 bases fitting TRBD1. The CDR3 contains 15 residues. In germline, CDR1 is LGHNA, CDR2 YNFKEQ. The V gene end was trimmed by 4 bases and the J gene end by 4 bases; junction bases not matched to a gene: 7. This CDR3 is CASSRWTGEAYGYTF. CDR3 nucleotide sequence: TGTGCCAGCAGCCGGTGGACAGGGGAAGCCTATGGCTACACCTTC.

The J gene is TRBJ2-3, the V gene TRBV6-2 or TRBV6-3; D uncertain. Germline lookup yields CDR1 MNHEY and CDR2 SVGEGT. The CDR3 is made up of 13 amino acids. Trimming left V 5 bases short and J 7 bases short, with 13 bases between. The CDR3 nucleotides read TGTGCCAGCAGTGGCGAGCCTCGGAATACGCAGTATTTT. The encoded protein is CASSGEPRNTQYF.

The CDR3 reads CASSPRTSRNEQFF. As DNA, the CDR3 is TGTGCCAGCAGCCCAAGGACTAGCAGGAATGAGCAGTTCTTC. V and J are TRBV14 and TRBJ2-1, with 8 bases that match TRBD2. V was clipped by 4 bases and J by 7 bases; unmatched bases: 6. The CDR3 extends over 14 amino acids. Germline lookup yields CDR1 SGHDN and CDR2 FVKESK. Filled out from reference TRBV14 and TRBJ2-1, the complete variable domain reads EAGVTQFPSHSVIEKGQTVTLRCDPISGHDNLYWYRRVMGKEIKFLLHFVKESKQDESGMPNNRFLAERTGGTYSTLKVQPAELEDSGVYFCASSPRTSRNEQFFGPGTRLTVL.

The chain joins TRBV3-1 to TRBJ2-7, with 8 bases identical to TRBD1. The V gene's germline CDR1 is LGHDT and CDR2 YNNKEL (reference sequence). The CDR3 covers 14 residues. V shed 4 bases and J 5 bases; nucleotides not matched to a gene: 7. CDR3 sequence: CASSPTGDYNEQYF. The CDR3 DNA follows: TGTGCCAGCAGCCCGACAGGGGATTACAACGAGCAGTACTTC.

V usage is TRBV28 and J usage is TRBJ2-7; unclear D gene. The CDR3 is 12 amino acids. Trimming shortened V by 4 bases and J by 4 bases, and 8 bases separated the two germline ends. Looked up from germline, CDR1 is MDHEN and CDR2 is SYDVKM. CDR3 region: CASSSQLYEQYF. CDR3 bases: TGTGCCAGCAGTTCACAGTTATACGAGCAGTACTTC.

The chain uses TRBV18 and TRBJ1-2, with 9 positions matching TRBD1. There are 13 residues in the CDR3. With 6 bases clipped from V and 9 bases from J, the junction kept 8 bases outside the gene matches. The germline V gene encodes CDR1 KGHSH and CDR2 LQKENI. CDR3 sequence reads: CASSPGQGISYTF. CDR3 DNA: TGTGCCAGCTCCCCGGGACAGGGCATCAGCTACACCTTC.

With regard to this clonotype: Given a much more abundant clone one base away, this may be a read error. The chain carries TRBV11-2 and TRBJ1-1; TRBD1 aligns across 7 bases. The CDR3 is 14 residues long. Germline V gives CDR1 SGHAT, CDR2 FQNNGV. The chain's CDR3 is CTSSAAGGHTEAFF. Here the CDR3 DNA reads TGTACCAGCAGCGCTGCAGGGGGTCACACTGAAGCTTTCTTT.

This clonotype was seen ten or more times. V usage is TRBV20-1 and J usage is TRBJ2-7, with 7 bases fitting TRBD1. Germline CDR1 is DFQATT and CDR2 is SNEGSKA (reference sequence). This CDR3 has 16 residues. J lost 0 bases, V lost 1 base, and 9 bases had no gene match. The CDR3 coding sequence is TGCAGTGCTAGAGCTATGGACAGGCCTGGCTCCTACGAGCAGTACTTC. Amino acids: CSARAMDRPGSYEQYF.

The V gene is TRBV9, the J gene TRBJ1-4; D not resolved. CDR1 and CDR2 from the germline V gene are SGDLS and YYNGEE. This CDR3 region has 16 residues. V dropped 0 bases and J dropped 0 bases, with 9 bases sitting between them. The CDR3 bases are TGTGCCAGCAGCGTAGAAGGAGCCGCAACTAATGAAAAACTGTTTTTT. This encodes CASSVEGAATNEKLFF.

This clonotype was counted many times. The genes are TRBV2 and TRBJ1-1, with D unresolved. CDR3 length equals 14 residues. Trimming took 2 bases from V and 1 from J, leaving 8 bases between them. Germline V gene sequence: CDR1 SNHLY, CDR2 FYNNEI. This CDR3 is CASSELFGNTEAFF. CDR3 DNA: TGTGCCAGCAGTGAACTATTCGGGAACACTGAAGCTTTCTTT. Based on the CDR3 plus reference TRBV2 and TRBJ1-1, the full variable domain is EPEVTQTPSHQVTQMGQEVILRCVPISNHLYFYWYRQILGQKVEFLVSFYNNEISEKSEIFDDQFSVERPDGSNFTLKIRSTKLEDSAMYFCASSELFGNTEAFFGQGTRLTVV.

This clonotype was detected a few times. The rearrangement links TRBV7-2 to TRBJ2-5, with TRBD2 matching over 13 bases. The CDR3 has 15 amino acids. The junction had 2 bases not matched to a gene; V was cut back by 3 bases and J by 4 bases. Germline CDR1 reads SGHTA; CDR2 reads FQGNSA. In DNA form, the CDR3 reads TGTGCCAGCAGCTTTAGACTAGCGGGGGGAGAGACCCAGTACTTC. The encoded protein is CASSFRLAGGETQYF. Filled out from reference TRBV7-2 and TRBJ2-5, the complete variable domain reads GAGVSQSPSNKVTEKGKDVELRCDPISGHTALYWYRQSLGQGLEFLIYFQGNSAPDKSGLPSDRFSAERTGGSVSTLTIQRTQQEDSAVYLCASSFRLAGGETQYFGPGTRLLVL.

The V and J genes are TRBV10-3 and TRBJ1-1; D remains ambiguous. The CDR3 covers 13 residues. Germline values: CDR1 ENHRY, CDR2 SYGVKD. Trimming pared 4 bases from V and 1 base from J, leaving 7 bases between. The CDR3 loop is CAISGMGNTEAFF. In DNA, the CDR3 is TGTGCCATCAGTGGGATGGGGAACACTGAAGCTTTCTTT.

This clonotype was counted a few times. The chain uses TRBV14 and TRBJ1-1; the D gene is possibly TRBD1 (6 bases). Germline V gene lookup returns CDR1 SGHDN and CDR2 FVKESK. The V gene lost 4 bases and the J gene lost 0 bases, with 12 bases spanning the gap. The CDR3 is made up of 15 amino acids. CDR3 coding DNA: TGTGCCAGCAGCCCGATCAGGGGAATGAACACTGAAGCTTTCTTT. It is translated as CASSPIRGMNTEAFF.